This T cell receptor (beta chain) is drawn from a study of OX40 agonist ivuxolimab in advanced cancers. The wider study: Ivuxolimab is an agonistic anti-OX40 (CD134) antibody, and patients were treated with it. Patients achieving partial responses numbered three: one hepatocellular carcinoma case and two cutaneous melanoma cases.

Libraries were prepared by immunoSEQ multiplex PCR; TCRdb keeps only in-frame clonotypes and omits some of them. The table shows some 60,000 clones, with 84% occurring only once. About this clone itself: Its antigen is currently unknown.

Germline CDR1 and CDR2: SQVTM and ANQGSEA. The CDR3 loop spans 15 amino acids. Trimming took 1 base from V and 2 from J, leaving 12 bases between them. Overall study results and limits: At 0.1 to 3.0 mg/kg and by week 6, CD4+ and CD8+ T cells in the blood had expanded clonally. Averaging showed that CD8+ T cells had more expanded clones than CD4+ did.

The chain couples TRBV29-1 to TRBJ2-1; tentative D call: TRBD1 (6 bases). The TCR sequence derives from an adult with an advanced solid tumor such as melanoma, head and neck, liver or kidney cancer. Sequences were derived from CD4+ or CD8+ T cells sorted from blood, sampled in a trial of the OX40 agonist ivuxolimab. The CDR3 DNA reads TGCAGCGTTGAAGGGGGGACACTAACCTACAATGAGCAGTTCTTC. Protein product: CSVEGGTLTYNEQFF.